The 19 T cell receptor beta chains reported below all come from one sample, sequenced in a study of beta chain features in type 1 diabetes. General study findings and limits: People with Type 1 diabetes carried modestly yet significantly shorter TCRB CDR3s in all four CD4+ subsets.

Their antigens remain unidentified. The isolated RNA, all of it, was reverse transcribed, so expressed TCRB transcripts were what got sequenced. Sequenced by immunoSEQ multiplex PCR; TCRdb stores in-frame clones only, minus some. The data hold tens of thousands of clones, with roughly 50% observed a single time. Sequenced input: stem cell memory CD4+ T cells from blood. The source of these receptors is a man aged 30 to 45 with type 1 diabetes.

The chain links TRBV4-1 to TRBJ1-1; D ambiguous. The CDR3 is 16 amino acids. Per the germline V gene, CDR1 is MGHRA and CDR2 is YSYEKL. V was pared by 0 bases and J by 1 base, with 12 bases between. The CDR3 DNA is TGCGCCAGCAGCCAAGAATTAGTGGGCCAGAACACTGAAGCTTTCTTT. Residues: CASSQELVGQNTEAFF.

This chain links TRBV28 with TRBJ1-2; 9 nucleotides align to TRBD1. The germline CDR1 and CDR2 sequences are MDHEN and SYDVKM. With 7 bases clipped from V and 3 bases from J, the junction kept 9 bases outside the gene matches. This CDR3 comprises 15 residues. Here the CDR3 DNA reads TGTGCCAGCATCCTAACAGGGGGCGATCACTATGGCTACACCTTC. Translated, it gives CASILTGGDHYGYTF.

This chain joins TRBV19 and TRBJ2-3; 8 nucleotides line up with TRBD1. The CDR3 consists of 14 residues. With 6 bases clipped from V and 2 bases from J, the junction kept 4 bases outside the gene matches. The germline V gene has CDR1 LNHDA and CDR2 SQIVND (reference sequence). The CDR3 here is CASSDRGLTDTQYF. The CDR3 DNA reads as TGTGCCAGTAGCGACAGGGGACTCACAGATACGCAGTATTTT.

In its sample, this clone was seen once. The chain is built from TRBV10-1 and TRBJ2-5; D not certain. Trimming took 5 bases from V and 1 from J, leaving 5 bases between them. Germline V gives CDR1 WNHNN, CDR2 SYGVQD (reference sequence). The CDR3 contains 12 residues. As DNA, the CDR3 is TGCGCCAGCAGTAGCTCCCAAGAGACCCAGTACTTC. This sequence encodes CASSSSQETQYF.

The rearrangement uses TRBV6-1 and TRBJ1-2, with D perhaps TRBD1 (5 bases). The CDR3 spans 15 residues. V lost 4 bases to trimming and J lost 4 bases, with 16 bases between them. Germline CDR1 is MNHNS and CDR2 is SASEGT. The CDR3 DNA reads TGTGCCAGCAGTGGCAGACAGCGCGCTTCCTATGGCTACACCTTC. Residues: CASSGRQRASYGYTF.

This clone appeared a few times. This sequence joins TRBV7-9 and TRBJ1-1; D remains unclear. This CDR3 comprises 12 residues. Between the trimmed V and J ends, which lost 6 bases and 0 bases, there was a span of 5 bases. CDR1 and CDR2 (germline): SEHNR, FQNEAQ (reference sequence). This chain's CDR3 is CASRAMNTEAFF. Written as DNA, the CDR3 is TGTGCCAGCAGGGCCATGAACACTGAAGCTTTCTTT.

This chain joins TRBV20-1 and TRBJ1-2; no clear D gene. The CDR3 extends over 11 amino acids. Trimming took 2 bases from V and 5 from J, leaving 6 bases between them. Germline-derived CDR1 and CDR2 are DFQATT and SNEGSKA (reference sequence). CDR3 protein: CSARSGYGYTF. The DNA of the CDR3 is TGCAGTGCTAGATCAGGATATGGCTACACCTTC.

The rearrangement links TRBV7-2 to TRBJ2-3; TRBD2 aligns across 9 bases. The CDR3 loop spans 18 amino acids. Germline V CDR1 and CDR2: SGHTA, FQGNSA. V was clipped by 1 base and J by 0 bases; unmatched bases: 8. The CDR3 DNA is TGTGCCAGCAGCTTAGGCGCGAGCGGGAGGCTCAGCACAGATACGCAGTATTTT. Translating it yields CASSLGASGRLSTDTQYF.

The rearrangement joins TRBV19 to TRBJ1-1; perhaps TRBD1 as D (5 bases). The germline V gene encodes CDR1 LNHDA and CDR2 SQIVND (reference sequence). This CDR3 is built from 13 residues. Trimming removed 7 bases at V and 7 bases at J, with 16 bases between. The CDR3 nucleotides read TGTGCCAGTAATATGGGCAGGGTGGTTGAAGCTTTCTTT. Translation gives CASNMGRVVEAFF. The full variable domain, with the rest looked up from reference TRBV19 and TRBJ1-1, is DGGITQSPKYLFRKEGQNVTLSCEQNLNHDAMYWYRQDPGQGLRLIYYSQIVNDFQKGDIAEGYSVSREKKESFPLTVTSAQKNPTAFYLCASNMGRVVEAFFGQGTRLTVV.

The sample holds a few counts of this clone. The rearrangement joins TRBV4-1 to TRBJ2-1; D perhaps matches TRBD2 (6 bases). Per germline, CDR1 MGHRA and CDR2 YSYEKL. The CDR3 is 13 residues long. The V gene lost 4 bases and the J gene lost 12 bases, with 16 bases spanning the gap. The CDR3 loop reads CASSLSPREWQFF. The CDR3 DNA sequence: TGCGCCAGCAGCCTCTCCCCCCGGGAGTGGCAGTTCTTC.

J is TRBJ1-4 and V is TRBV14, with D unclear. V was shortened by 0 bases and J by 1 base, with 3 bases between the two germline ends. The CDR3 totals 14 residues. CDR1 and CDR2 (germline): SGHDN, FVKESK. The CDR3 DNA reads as TGTGCCAGCAGCCAAGACAGAACTAATGAAAAACTGTTTTTT. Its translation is CASSQDRTNEKLFF.

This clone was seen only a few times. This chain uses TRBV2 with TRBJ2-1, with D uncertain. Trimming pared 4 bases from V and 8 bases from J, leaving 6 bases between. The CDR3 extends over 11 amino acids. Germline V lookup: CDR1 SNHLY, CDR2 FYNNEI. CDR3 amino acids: CASSGRYEQFF. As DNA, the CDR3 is TGTGCCAGCAGTGGTCGGTATGAGCAGTTCTTC.

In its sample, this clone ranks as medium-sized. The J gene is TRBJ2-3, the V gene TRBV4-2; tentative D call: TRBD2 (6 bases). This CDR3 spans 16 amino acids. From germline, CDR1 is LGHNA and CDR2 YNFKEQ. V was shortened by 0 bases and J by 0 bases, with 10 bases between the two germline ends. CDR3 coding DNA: TGTGCCAGCAGCCAAGATGTTAGCGGAAGCACAGATACGCAGTATTTT. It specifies CASSQDVSGSTDTQYF.

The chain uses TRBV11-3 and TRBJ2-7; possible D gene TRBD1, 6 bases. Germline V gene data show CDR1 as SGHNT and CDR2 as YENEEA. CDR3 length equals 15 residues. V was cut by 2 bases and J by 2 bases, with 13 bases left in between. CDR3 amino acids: CASSLLSGATYEQYF. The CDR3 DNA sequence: TGTGCCAGCAGCTTATTGTCAGGGGCGACCTACGAGCAGTACTTC.

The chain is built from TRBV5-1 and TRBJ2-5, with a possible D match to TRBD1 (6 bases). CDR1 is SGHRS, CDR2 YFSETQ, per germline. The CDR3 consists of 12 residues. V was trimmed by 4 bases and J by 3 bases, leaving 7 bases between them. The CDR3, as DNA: TGCGCCAGCAGCCGGGACAAAGAGACCCAGTACTTC. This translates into CASSRDKETQYF.

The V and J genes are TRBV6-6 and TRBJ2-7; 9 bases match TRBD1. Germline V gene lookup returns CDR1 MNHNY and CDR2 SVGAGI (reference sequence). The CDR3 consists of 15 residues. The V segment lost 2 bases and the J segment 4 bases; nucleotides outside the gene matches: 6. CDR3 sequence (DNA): TGTGCCAGCAGTTACGGGACAGGGATATCGTACGAGCAGTACTTC. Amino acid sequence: CASSYGTGISYEQYF.

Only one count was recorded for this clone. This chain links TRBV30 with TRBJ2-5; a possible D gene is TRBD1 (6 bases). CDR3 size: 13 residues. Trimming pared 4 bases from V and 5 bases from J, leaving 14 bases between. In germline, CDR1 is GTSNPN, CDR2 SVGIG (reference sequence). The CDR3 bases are TGTGCCTGGACCAAGACAGGCTGGGAGACCCAGTACTTC. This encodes CAWTKTGWETQYF. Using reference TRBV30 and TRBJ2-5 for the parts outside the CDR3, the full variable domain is SQTIHQWPATLVQPVGSPLSLECTVEGTSNPNLYWYRQAAGRGLQLLFYSVGIGQISSEVPQNLSASRPQDRQFILSSKKLLLSDSGFYLCAWTKTGWETQYFGPGTRLLVL.

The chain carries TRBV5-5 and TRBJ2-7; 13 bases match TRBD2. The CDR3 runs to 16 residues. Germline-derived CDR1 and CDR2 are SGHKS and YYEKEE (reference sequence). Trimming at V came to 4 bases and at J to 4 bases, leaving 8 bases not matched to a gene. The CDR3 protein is CASSRGLAGQIYEQYF. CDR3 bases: TGTGCCAGCAGCCGGGGACTAGCGGGGCAGATATACGAGCAGTACTTC. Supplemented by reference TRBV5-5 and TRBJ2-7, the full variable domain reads DAGVTQSPTHLIKTRGQQVTLRCSPISGHKSVSWYQQVLGQGPQFIFQYYEKEERGRGNFPDRFSARQFPNYSSELNVNALLLGDSALYLCASSRGLAGQIYEQYFGPGTRLTVT.

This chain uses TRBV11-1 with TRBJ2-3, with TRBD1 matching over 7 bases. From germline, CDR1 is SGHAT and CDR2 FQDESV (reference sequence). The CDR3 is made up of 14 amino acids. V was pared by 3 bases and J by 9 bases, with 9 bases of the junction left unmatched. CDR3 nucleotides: TGTGCCAGCAGCTTGGAACAGGGGCATGTCACGCAGTATTTT. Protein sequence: CASSLEQGHVTQYF.